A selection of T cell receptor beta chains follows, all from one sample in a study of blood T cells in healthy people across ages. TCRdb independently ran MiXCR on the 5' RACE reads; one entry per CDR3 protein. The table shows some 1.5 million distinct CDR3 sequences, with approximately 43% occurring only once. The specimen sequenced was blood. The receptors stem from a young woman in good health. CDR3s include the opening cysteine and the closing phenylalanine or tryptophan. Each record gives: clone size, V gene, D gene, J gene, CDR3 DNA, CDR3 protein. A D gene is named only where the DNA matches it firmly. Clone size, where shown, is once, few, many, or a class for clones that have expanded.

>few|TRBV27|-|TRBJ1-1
TGTGCCAGCAGTTCGATTCCAAGGTCCTATGAAGCTTTCTTT
CASSSIPRSYEAFF
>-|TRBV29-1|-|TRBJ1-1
TGCAGCGTTGAAGATCTTTCCGCTAACACTGAAGCTTTCTTT
CSVEDLSANTEAFF
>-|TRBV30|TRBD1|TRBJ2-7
TGTGCCTGGATTTCCCGGGACAGGGGACTTATCGAGCAGTACTTC
CAWISRDRGLIEQYF
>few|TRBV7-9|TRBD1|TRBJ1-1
TGTGCCAGCAGCTTGGGACAGGGCGTTTGGACTGAAGCTTTCTTT
CASSLGQGVWTEAFF
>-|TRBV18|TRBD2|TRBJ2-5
TGTGCCAGCTCACCAGCGGTAGCGGGCGAGACCCAGTACTTC
CASSPAVAGETQYF
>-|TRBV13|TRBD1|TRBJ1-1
TGTGCCAGCAGCTTATCAGGGGACAGGGGGATGAACACTGAAGCTTTCTTT
CASSLSGDRGMNTEAFF
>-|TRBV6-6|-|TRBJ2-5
TGTGCCAGCAGTTACTCGAACTTACAAGAGACCCAGTACTTC
CASSYSNLQETQYF
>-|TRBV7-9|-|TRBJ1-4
TGTGCCAGCAGTAGCCGGGACCAGCCCAATCGTTTGCGAAAACAGTTTTTT
CASSSRDQPNRLRKQFF
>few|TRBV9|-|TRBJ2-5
TGTGCCAGCAGCGTAATTATTTTAAAGTACAATGAGCAGTACTTC
CASSVIILKYNEQYF
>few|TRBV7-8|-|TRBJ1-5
TGTGCCAGCAGCTTGGGGCACATTCAAGGGGGCAATCAGCCCCAGCATTTT
CASSLGHIQGGNQPQHF
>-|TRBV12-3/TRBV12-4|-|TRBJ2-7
TGTGCCAGCAGTGGGACTGCCTCCTACAATGAGCAGTACTTC
CASSGTASYNEQYF
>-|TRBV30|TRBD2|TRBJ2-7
TGTGCCTCTGAGCGGGGGGGATTGTCCTACGAGCAGTACTTC
CASERGGLSYEQYF
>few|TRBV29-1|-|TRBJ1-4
TGCAGCGTTGAAAACGGGATCGATGAAAAACTGTTTTTT
CSVENGIDEKLFF
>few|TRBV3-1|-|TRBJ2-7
TGTGCCAGCAGCCAAGATCCTACCTTTTCCTACGAGCAGTACTTC
CASSQDPTFSYEQYF
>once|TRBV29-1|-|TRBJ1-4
TGCAGCGTTGGCGAACAGTTAAATGAAAAACTGTTTTTT
CSVGEQLNEKLFF
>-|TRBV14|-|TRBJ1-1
TGTGCCAGCAGCCAAGATTCCCCTTGGAGCACTGAAGCTTTCTTT
CASSQDSPWSTEAFF
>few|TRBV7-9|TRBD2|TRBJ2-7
TGTGCCAGCAGCCAACTAGCGGGAGCAGCCACCTACGAGCAGTACTTC
CASSQLAGAATYEQYF
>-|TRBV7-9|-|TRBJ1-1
TGTGCCAGCAGCCCCCCACCCACTGAAGCTTTCTTT
CASSPPPTEAFF
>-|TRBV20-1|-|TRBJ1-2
TGCAGTGCCATCCCGGGCAGGGTCTATGGCTACACCTTC
CSAIPGRVYGYTF
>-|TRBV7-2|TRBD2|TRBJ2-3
TGTGCCAGCAGCTTAGGGGCTAGCGGGAGAGGAGCAGATACGCAGTATTTT
CASSLGASGRGADTQYF
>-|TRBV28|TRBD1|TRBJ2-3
TGTGCCAGCATACAGGGGAATACGCAGTATTTT
CASIQGNTQYF
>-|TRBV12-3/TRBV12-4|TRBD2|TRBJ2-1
TGTGCCAGTGCCCGGACGGCGGGAGATGAGCAGTTCTTC
CASARTAGDEQFF
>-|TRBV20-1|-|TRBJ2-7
TGCAGTGCCAAGGCGACACGCTCCTACAATGAGCAGTACTTC
CSAKATRSYNEQYF
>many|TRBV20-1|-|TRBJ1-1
TGCAGTGCTAGAATTAGCACAGGGTCAGGCACTGAAGCTTTCTTT
CSARISTGSGTEAFF
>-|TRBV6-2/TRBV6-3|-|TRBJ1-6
TGTGCCAGCAGTGACTTGGGAGGACGGCTAAATTCACCCCTCCACTTT
CASSDLGGRLNSPLHF
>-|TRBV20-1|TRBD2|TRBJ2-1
TGCAGTTTTTCTGCGGGAGGGTATTTGAATGAGCAGTTCTTC
CSFSAGGYLNEQFF
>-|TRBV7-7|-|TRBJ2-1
TGTGCTAGCAGCTTAACGCAGCGGACCGAGCAGTTCTTC
CASSLTQRTEQFF
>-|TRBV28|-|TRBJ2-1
TGTGCCAGCAGTTCACCCCGAGCGGCGTCTCTCAATGAGCAGTTCTTC
CASSSPRAASLNEQFF
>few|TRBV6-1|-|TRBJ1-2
TGTGCCAGCAGTGTAGGGTTAAGGTTAGGACGGAACTATGGCTACACCTTC
CASSVGLRLGRNYGYTF
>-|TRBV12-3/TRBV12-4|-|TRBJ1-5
TGTGCCAGCGGGGGGGGGCTAAGGCAGCCCCAGCATTTT
CASGGGLRQPQHF
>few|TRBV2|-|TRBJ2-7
TGTGCCAGCATGGAACAGCCCAACGAGCAGTACTTC
CASMEQPNEQYF
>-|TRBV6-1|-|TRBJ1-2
TGTGCCAGCAGTGAAGCCGGGCCGCGTGGCTACACCTTC
CASSEAGPRGYTF
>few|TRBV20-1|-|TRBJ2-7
TGCAGTGCTAAGTCCCCCACCACTAGCAACCACGAGCAGTACTTC
CSAKSPTTSNHEQYF
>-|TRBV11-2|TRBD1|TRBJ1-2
TGTGCCAGCAGTTCCGGGACAGGGGGATTAGGCTACACCTTC
CASSSGTGGLGYTF
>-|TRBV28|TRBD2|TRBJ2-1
TGTGCCAGCGGGAGGGCTGAATACAATGAGCAGTTCTTC
CASGRAEYNEQFF
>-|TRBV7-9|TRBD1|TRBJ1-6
TGTGCCAGCAGCACCCAGGGACAGGGTACATCACCCCTCCACTTT
CASSTQGQGTSPLHF
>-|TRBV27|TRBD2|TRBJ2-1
TGTGCCAGCGGGAGGGCCCGCTCCTACAATGAGCAGTTCTTC
CASGRARSYNEQFF
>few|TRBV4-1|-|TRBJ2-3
TGCGCCAGCAGCTATCAATTGGACAGCACAGATACGCAGTATTTT
CASSYQLDSTDTQYF
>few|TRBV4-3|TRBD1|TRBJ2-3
TGCGCCAGCAGCCTCAGTGCCCCCGGGACAGGGGGTACAGATACGCAGTATTTT
CASSLSAPGTGGTDTQYF
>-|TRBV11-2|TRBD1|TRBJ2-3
TGTGCCTGCAGCATAACAGGGGGGTCTAGCACAGATACGCAGTATTTT
CACSITGGSSTDTQYF
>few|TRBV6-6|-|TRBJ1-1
TGTGCCAGCAATGACCAGGGGACCACTGAAGCTTTCTTT
CASNDQGTTEAFF
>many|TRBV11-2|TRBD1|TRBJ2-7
TGTGCCAGCAGCCGACAGGGCTACGAGCAGTACTTC
CASSRQGYEQYF
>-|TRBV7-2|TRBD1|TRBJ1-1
TGTGCCACGAAACGGACAGGGTACACTGAAGCTTTCTTT
CATKRTGYTEAFF
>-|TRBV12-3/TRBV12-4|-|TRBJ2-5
TGTGCCAGCAGTTTGACTGGCAGGGGTGGAGGGACCCAGTACTTC
CASSLTGRGGGTQYF
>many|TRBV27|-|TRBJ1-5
TGTGCCAGCACCGCCGGGAGCAATCAGCCCCAGCATTTT
CASTAGSNQPQHF
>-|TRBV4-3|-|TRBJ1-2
TGCGCCAGCAGCCCAGGGGCAGCCGGCAACTATGGCTACACCTTC
CASSPGAAGNYGYTF
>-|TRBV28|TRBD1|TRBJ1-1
TGTGCCAGCAAGGACAGGGTCACTGAAGCTTTCTTT
CASKDRVTEAFF